The 15 T cell receptor beta chains below come from one sample, sequenced in a study of human T cells and chemical hapten exposure. TCRdb used MiXCR to reprocess the RACE reads, holding one entry per CDR3 protein. Among about 270,000 distinct CDR3 sequences listed, approximately 8% were seen once. Described time point: pre-sensitization, week 0. Indicated treatment: therapeutic diphenylcyclopropenone sensitization with weekly scalp DPC. The specimen comprised whole blood, sampled in connection with sensitization to the hapten diphenylcyclopropenone (DPC). The receptors derive from a man aged 18-30 years with alopecia areata. Some clones in this sample may be carry-over from other donors' samples.

The chain carries TRBV12-3 or TRBV12-4 and TRBJ2-3, with 7 bases matching TRBD2. CDR3 length: 17 residues. V shed 1 base and J 2 bases; nucleotides not matched to a gene: 9. The CDR3, as DNA: TGTGCCAGCAGTTTAGGCGGACTAGACTTTGACACAGATACGCAGTATTTT. Its protein is CASSLGGLDFDTDTQYF.

For this clonotype: This may come from a read error, since a much larger clone is one base off. The rearrangement links TRBV6-5 to TRBJ1-5; D unresolved. The V gene's germline CDR1 is MNHEY and CDR2 SVGAGI. This CDR3 spans 13 amino acids. The CDR3: CASSPTNNQPRHF. CDR3 DNA sequence: TGTGCCAGCAGTCCCACAAACAATCAGCCCCGGCATTTT.

This clonotype was detected a few times. The chain has TRBV15 and TRBJ2-7; the D gene is possibly TRBD2 (6 bases). With 0 bases removed from V and 5 bases from J, the gap between germline ends came to 11 bases. Germline V CDR1 and CDR2: LNHNV, YYDKDF (reference sequence). The CDR3 sequence is 14 residues long. The CDR3 spells CATSRERTGDEQYV. CDR3 nucleotide sequence: TGTGCCACCAGCAGAGAAAGGACGGGGGACGAGCAGTACGTC.

This clonotype was recorded at least ten times. The chain employs TRBV4-1 and TRBJ2-2; TRBD2 matches 11 bases. Germline V gene lookup returns CDR1 MGHRA and CDR2 YSYEKL. CDR3 length equals 19 residues. Losses at the gene ends were 4 bases for V and 0 bases for J; bases not matched to a gene: 10. Here the CDR3 reads CASSRFVSGGVSNTGELFF. CDR3 coding DNA: TGCGCCAGCAGCCGCTTTGTTAGCGGGGGGGTATCGAACACCGGGGAGCTGTTTTTT.

This clonotype was detected ten times or more. The rearrangement joins TRBV2 to TRBJ2-1, with D uncertain. The V end was cut by 6 bases, the J end by 15 bases, with 18 bases between. The germline gives CDR1 SNHLY, CDR2 FYNNEI. This CDR3 region has 12 residues. The CDR3 is CASRTDGPPGFF. The DNA for the CDR3 is TGTGCCAGCAGGACGGACGGCCCACCGGGGTTCTTC.

As DNA, the CDR3 is TGCGCCAGCAGCCTGGGACGGGAATCTGGGGCCAACGTCCTGACTTTC. It specifies CASSLGRESGANVLTF. V and J are TRBV5-1 and TRBJ2-6; D is possibly TRBD1 or TRBD2 (5 bases each). The germline V gene has CDR1 SGHRS and CDR2 YFSETQ. V gave up 4 bases and J gave up 1 base, with 12 bases separating them. There are 16 residues in the CDR3.

This clonotype was counted many times. This CDR3 is CSARSIAGGSYNEQFF. CDR3 in DNA: TGCAGTGCTAGATCTATAGCGGGGGGCTCCTACAATGAGCAGTTCTTC. The V call is TRBV20-1, the J call TRBJ2-1, with TRBD2 matching 10 bases. From germline, CDR1 is DFQATT and CDR2 SNEGSKA (reference sequence). CDR3 length equals 16 residues. J gave up 0 bases and V 2 bases, and 4 bases lay outside the gene matches.

Ten or more counts support this clonotype. The rearrangement joins TRBV7-8 to TRBJ1-6, with D unresolved. V shed 0 bases and J shed 10 bases, with 7 bases lying between them. This CDR3 is 13 amino acids long. Germline assignment: CDR1 SGHVS and CDR2 FQNEAQ. The CDR3 loop reads CASSLALGSPLHF. The CDR3 DNA reads as TGTGCCAGCAGCTTAGCCCTGGGCTCACCCCTCCACTTT.

This clonotype has just a few counts. This chain joins TRBV2 and TRBJ2-4; 9 bases fit TRBD1. The V gene's germline CDR1 is SNHLY and CDR2 FYNNEI. With 6 bases clipped from V and 3 bases from J, the junction kept 6 bases outside the gene matches. The CDR3 sequence is 15 residues long. The CDR3: CASSPYRGLKNIQYF. The CDR3 nucleotides read TGTGCCAGCAGCCCTTACAGGGGGCTCAAAAACATTCAGTACTTC.

In its sample, this clonotype was seen many times. The V gene is TRBV28, the J gene TRBJ1-1, with 7 positions matching TRBD1. The CDR3 covers 12 residues. J was trimmed by 10 bases and V by 6 bases; bases with no gene match: 8. CDR1 MDHEN and CDR2 SYDVKM come from the germline V gene. The CDR3 coding sequence is TGTGCCAGCAGCTTCGACAGGGCCGGAGCTTTCTTT. Its translation: CASSFDRAGAFF.

The chain carries TRBV4-1 and TRBJ2-1, with unresolved D. V was cut by 1 base and J by 5 bases, with 15 bases left in between. The CDR3 length is 16 residues. Per the germline V gene, CDR1 is MGHRA and CDR2 is YSYEKL. CDR3 region: CASSQVSYTGHNEQFF. In nucleotides, the CDR3 is TGCGCCAGCAGCCAAGTATCGTATACGGGTCACAATGAGCAGTTCTTC.

V gene TRBV6-2 or TRBV6-3 combines with J gene TRBJ2-1; maybe TRBD2 (6 bases). Germline CDR1 is MNHEY and CDR2 is SVGEGT. Trimming removed 7 bases at V and 3 bases at J, with 10 bases between. The CDR3 is made up of 13 amino acids. The CDR3 bases are TGTGCCAGCAACGGGGGTCTCTACAATGAGCAGTTCTTC. It translates to CASNGGLYNEQFF.

This clonotype was counted at least ten times. The rearrangement links TRBV5-5 to TRBJ1-3; D unclear. Looked up from germline, CDR1 is SGHKS and CDR2 is YYEKEE (reference sequence). The V end was cut by 0 bases, the J end by 3 bases, with 7 bases between. There are 14 residues in the CDR3. The CDR3 DNA reads TGTGCCAGCAGCTTGGGCAGCGATGGAAACACCATATATTTT. Translation: CASSLGSDGNTIYF.

A few counts support this clonotype. V usage is TRBV7-9 and J usage is TRBJ1-5, with 8 positions matching TRBD1. The CDR3 runs 14 residues. Per germline, CDR1 SEHNR and CDR2 FQNEAQ (reference sequence). The V gene end was trimmed by 7 bases and the J gene end by 5 bases; junction bases not matched to a gene: 7. In DNA, the CDR3 is TGTGCCAGCACCCAGGGGGCAGGGGATCAGCCCCAGCATTTT. This sequence encodes CASTQGAGDQPQHF.

Only a few counts were recorded for this clonotype. This rearrangement joins TRBV7-3 to TRBJ2-1, with 7 positions matching TRBD2. Germline CDR1 and CDR2: SGHTA and FQGTGA. This CDR3 contains 17 residues. Trimming removed 2 bases from V and 3 bases from J; junction bases left unmatched: 10. The DNA of the CDR3 is TGTGCCAGCAGCTTATACGCCTGGGGCGGGGGCTACAATGAGCAGTTCTTC. Amino acid sequence: CASSLYAWGGGYNEQFF.